This T cell receptor beta chain was profiled in a study of PD-1 blockade in classical Hodgkin lymphoma. Study observations and caveats: A significant rise in TCR diversity by C4D1 was seen for CD4+ but not CD8+ cells.

Germline assignment: CDR1 LNHDA and CDR2 SQIVND (reference sequence). The ends were cut back, 5 bases at V and 1 base at J, with 11 bases in the middle. The CDR3 covers 15 residues. Points on this clone: The antigen remains undetermined.

Every single patient, without exception, relapsed after autologous stem cell transplantation, and brentuximab vedotin exposure varied. The protocol was immunoSEQ multiplex PCR, while the TCRdb copy is restricted to in-frame clones and leaves out a portion. The sample shows about 14,000 clones, around four fifths of them seen only once. The V and J genes are TRBV19 and TRBJ1-4; D is possibly TRBD1 (6 bases). The sequence was obtained from a human donor with classical Hodgkin lymphoma. Sequencing used peripheral blood mononuclear cells (PBMCs), obtained before the second cycle of nivolumab. CDR3 sequence (DNA): TGTGCCAGTAGTCCTCTACAGGGAACTAATGAAAAACTGTTTTTT. It codes for CASSPLQGTNEKLFF.